This TCR beta chain was obtained from a study of shared clonotypes between healthy human individuals. Study-level points and caveats: The naive CD4 repertoires of a few donors were compared, and approximately 4.5% of clonotypes were shared.

When replicate PCRs were run on sorted subsets, they used 200 ng DNA, about 30,000 T cell genomes. Per the original data handling: There were no quality scores in the junction-only immunoSEQ sequences, so filtering differed. Sequencing used immunoSEQ multiplex PCR; TCRdb keeps in-frame clones, though not all of them. The D gene and trimming were derived from the DNA, and the V and J assignments and clone size from that table. The sample lists about 2.4 million clones, under 95% seen once, with approximately 0.37% in the top ten. Remarks on this clone: Its target is not known.

CDR3 size: 17 residues. Germline loops: CDR1 MGHRA, CDR2 YSYEKL. Unmatched junction bases numbered 7, after V lost 0 bases and J lost 6 bases. The specimen sequenced was naive CD4+ T cells from PBMCs. Subset in this sample: CD45RA+ positively selected. The TCR sequence derives from a man younger than 30 in good health. Some clones in this sample may be carry-over from other donors' samples. The V call is TRBV4-1, the J call TRBJ1-4, with 10 bases aligning to TRBD1. The CDR3 sequence: CASSQDLSGTGDEKLFF. The CDR3 nucleotides are TGCGCCAGCAGCCAAGATCTTAGTGGGACAGGGGATGAAAAACTGTTTTTT.